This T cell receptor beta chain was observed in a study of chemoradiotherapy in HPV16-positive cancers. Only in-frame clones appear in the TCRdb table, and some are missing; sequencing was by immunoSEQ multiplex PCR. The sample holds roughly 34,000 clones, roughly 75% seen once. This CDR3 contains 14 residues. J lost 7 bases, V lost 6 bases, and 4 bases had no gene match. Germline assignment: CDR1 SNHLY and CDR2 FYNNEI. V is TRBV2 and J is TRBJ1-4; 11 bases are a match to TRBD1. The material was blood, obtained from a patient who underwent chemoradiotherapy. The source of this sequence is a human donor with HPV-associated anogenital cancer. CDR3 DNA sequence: TGTGCCAGCAGGGGACAGGGGGGTCCTGAAAAACTGTTTTTT. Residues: CASRGQGGPEKLFF.